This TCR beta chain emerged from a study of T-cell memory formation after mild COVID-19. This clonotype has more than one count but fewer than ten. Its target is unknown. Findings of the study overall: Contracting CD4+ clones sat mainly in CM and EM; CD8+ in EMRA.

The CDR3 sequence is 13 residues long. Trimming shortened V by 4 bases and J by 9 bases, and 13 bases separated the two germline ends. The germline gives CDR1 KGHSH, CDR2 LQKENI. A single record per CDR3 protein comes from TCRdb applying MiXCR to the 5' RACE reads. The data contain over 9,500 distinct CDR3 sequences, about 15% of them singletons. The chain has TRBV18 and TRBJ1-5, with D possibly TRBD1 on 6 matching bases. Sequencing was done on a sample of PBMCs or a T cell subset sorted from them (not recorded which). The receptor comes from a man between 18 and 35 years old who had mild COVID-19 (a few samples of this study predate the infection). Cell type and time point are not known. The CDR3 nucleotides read TGTGCCAGCTCACGGGGGCAGATTGGGCCCCAGCATTTT. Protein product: CASSRGQIGPQHF.